What follows are 22 T cell receptor beta chains derived from one specimen sequenced in a study of T-cell reconstitution after alpha-beta-depleted transplantation in children. Unique molecular identifiers were used in preparing the TCRbeta library. TCRdb used MiXCR to reprocess the PCR reads, holding one entry per CDR3 protein. The sample holds hundreds of thousands of distinct CDR3 sequences, roughly 15% seen once. Sequenced material: PBMCs from the stem cell graft donor, taken from the stem cell graft. The receptors originated from a human donor who donated a stem cell graft to a child with acute myeloid leukemia.

The chain couples TRBV5-6 to TRBJ1-2, with D perhaps matching TRBD1 (6 bases). Trimming pared 0 bases from V and 6 bases from J, leaving 9 bases between. The germline CDR1 and CDR2 sequences are SGHDT and YYEEEE. This CDR3 has 13 amino acids. CDR3 amino acids: CASSLDRTDGYTF. CDR3 DNA: TGTGCCAGCAGCTTGGATAGGACAGATGGCTACACCTTC.

The rearrangement uses TRBV11-3 and TRBJ2-1; perhaps TRBD2 as D (5 bases). V was trimmed by 5 bases and J by 6 bases, leaving 17 bases between them. Germline lookup yields CDR1 SGHNT and CDR2 YENEEA. The CDR3 sequence is 15 residues long. The chain's CDR3 is CASSAGGRTFNEQFF. The CDR3 DNA sequence: TGTGCCAGCAGCGCTGGAGGCCGTACTTTCAATGAGCAGTTCTTC.

The chain uses TRBV5-1 and TRBJ2-3, with 11 bases aligning to TRBD2. Germline V lookup: CDR1 SGHRS, CDR2 YFSETQ. CDR3 length: 24 amino acids. V lost 4 bases and J lost 6; bases outside the gene matches: 34. Written as DNA, the CDR3 is TGCGCCAGCAGCGGGCGACCCAAGCCCGGGACTAGCGGCGTAACAGGGTCAGGGAGGGATACGCAGTATTTT. This sequence encodes CASSGRPKPGTSGVTGSGRDTQYF.

This clonotype occurred many times. The CDR3 spells CSARPPASAVNYGYTF. CDR3 DNA: TGCAGTGCTAGACCTCCTGCATCCGCTGTTAACTATGGCTACACCTTC. The chain recombines TRBV20-1 with TRBJ1-2, with D unclear. CDR1 is DFQATT and CDR2 is SNEGSKA in the germline V gene (reference sequence). Between the trimmed V and J ends, which lost 2 bases and 1 base, there was a span of 17 bases. The CDR3 totals 16 residues.

Turning to this clonotype: This CDR3 fails to terminate in the conserved phenylalanine or tryptophan, so it likely reflects a read error. CDR3 bases: TGTGCTAGTGGTCCCGGGACAGGGGGTAAAGGTGGCTACACCTGC. This sequence encodes CASGPGTGGKGGYTC. This chain joins TRBV12-5 and TRBJ1-2, with TRBD1 matching 11 bases. In germline, CDR1 is LGHNT, CDR2 FRNRAP. V lost 5 bases to trimming and J lost 7 bases; unmatched junction nucleotides: 9. The CDR3 has 15 residues.

The gene calls are TRBV7-9 and TRBJ1-1; 8 nucleotides agree with TRBD1. The V gene's germline CDR1 is SEHNR and CDR2 FQNEAQ (reference sequence). CDR3 length: 17 amino acids. Losses at the gene ends were 1 base for V and 4 bases for J; bases not matched to a gene: 11. The chain's CDR3 is CASSLDKRTGLGTEAFF. As DNA, the CDR3 is TGTGCCAGCAGCTTAGACAAACGGACAGGGCTTGGCACTGAAGCTTTCTTT.

As DNA, the CDR3 is TGTGCCACCAGTGATCCCCAGGGTGGATTCTACAATGAGCAGTTCTTC. Translation gives CATSDPQGGFYNEQFF. This rearrangement joins TRBV24-1 to TRBJ2-1, with D possibly TRBD1 on 5 matching bases. Trimming left V 3 bases short and J 3 bases short, with 14 bases between. This CDR3 spans 16 amino acids. Per germline, CDR1 KGHDR and CDR2 SFDVKD.

This clonotype was recorded a few times. The chain employs TRBV6-5 and TRBJ1-5, with D tentatively TRBD1 (6 bases). Trimming shortened V by 4 bases and J by 5 bases, and 27 bases separated the two germline ends. This CDR3 is 19 amino acids long. Germline loops: CDR1 MNHEY, CDR2 SVGAGI. CDR3 residues: CASSFGLGRGALLDQPQHF. The CDR3 nucleotides are TGTGCCAGCAGTTTCGGTCTGGGCAGGGGAGCATTATTGGATCAGCCCCAGCATTTT.

At least ten counts were recorded for this clonotype. The V call is TRBV7-9, the J call TRBJ2-1; 11 nucleotides match TRBD1. Germline V CDR1 and CDR2: SEHNR, FQNEAQ (reference sequence). The trim removed 3 bases at V and 7 bases at J, leaving 5 bases unmatched. This CDR3 has 15 residues. The CDR3 here is CASSLDRGRKNEQFF. As DNA, the CDR3 is TGTGCCAGCAGCTTGGACAGGGGGCGAAAGAATGAGCAGTTCTTC.

This clonotype was counted ten times or more. The rearrangement uses TRBV5-1 and TRBJ1-6, with TRBD1 as a possible D gene (5 bases). The germline V gene encodes CDR1 SGHRS and CDR2 YFSETQ. Between the trimmed V and J ends, which lost 0 bases and 10 bases, there was a span of 14 bases. The CDR3 totals 15 residues. The DNA for the CDR3 is TGCGCCAGCAGCTTGGCGGGGCGAGAGCTGTCACCCCTCCACTTT. Protein product: CASSLAGRELSPLHF.

This clonotype was seen many times. V is TRBV20-1 and J is TRBJ2-7; tentative D call: TRBD1 (6 bases). The CDR3 has 15 amino acids. Germline CDR1 DFQATT, CDR2 SNEGSKA (reference sequence). With 0 bases removed from V and 6 bases from J, the gap between germline ends came to 18 bases. The CDR3 reads CSARDNTPTQGEQYF. In DNA form, the CDR3 reads TGCAGTGCTAGAGATAACACCCCCACACAGGGCGAGCAGTACTTC.

This clonotype was recorded many times. The chain is built from TRBV6-5 and TRBJ2-2, with D perhaps TRBD2 (5 bases). Germline V CDR1 and CDR2: MNHEY, SVGAGI. CDR3 length: 15 amino acids. V was clipped by 6 bases and J by 6 bases, with 17 bases between them. CDR3: CASRWEPAGAGELFF. For the CDR3, the DNA is TGTGCCAGCAGGTGGGAGCCCGCAGGAGCCGGGGAGCTGTTTTTT.

The CDR3: CASSQDRSRGALQETQYF. DNA of the CDR3: TGTGCCAGCAGCCAAGATCGTTCGCGAGGGGCCCTTCAAGAGACCCAGTACTTC. This sequence joins TRBV14 and TRBJ2-5; D is possibly TRBD1 or TRBD2 (5 bases each). This CDR3 comprises 18 residues. The ends were cut back, 0 bases at V and 2 bases at J, with 19 bases in the middle. Germline CDR1 is SGHDN and CDR2 is FVKESK.

The V call is TRBV6-2 or TRBV6-3, the J call TRBJ1-4; D unclear. Germline CDR1 reads MNHEY; CDR2 reads SVGEGT. The V gene lost 7 bases and the J gene lost 8 bases, with 17 bases spanning the gap. The CDR3 runs 14 residues. CDR3 DNA sequence: TGTGCCAGCACTCCGGCCTTATCTGTCGAAAAACTGTTTTTT. Translation: CASTPALSVEKLFF.

The chain couples TRBV7-2 to TRBJ2-1, with D unclear. Trimming shortened V by 2 bases and J by 1 base, and 15 bases separated the two germline ends. This CDR3 contains 17 residues. Germline CDR1 reads SGHTA; CDR2 reads FQGNSA. The CDR3 sequence: CASSLKLYGKSYNEQFF. CDR3 sequence (DNA): TGTGCCAGCAGCTTAAAGTTGTATGGGAAGTCCTACAATGAGCAGTTCTTC.

The chain is built from TRBV18 and TRBJ1-3; D is undetermined. Trimming pared 3 bases from V and 2 bases from J, leaving 14 bases between. The CDR3 consists of 16 residues. Germline-derived CDR1 and CDR2 are KGHSH and LQKENI. CDR3 amino acids: CASSPTPTAPGNTIYF. The DNA for the CDR3 is TGTGCCAGCTCACCGACCCCGACCGCCCCTGGAAACACCATATATTTT.

At least ten counts were recorded for this clonotype. The genes are TRBV20-1 and TRBJ1-5, with D unresolved. Deletions cut 3 bases from V and 1 base from J, with 7 bases between. Germline-derived CDR1 and CDR2 are DFQATT and SNEGSKA (reference sequence). The CDR3 is 13 amino acids. CDR3 nucleotides: TGCAGTGCTAGTAGCCGGAGCAATCAGCCCCAGCATTTT. Amino acid sequence: CSASSRSNQPQHF.

This clonotype has just a few counts. CDR3 nucleotides: TGTGCCAGCACCTGGGAACGGCTCAATCAGCCCCAGCATTTT. Protein product: CASTWERLNQPQHF. V is TRBV7-6 and J is TRBJ1-5; unclear D gene. This CDR3 is built from 14 residues. With 7 bases removed from V and 3 bases from J, the gap between germline ends came to 13 bases. CDR1 is SGHVS and CDR2 is FNYEAQ in the germline V gene.

This clonotype was seen a few times. This chain joins TRBV10-3 and TRBJ2-7, with 10 positions matching TRBD2. CDR3 length equals 16 residues. After removal of 0 bases from V and 0 bases from J, the junction contained 2 bases not matched to a gene. Germline lookup yields CDR1 ENHRY and CDR2 SYGVKD. The CDR3 loop is CAISESSGGSSYEQYV. CDR3 DNA sequence: TGTGCCATCAGTGAGTCTAGCGGGGGGTCCTCCTACGAGCAGTACGTC.

This clonotype was detected a few times. The chain has TRBV5-1 and TRBJ1-1; TRBD1 is a possible D gene (6 bases). The V gene lost 2 bases and the J gene lost 1 base, with 15 bases spanning the gap. Germline V lookup: CDR1 SGHRS, CDR2 YFSETQ. The CDR3 contains 16 residues. CDR3 in amino acids: CASSLQGGRGNTEAFF. CDR3 in DNA: TGCGCCAGCAGCTTACAGGGCGGTCGTGGGAACACTGAAGCTTTCTTT.

The sample holds a few counts of this clonotype. CDR3 in DNA: TGCAGCGTTGAATGGGACAGCTCCTACGAGCAGTACTTC. Protein product: CSVEWDSSYEQYF. V gene TRBV29-1 combines with J gene TRBJ2-7, with 7 bases aligning to TRBD1. From germline, CDR1 is SQVTM and CDR2 ANQGSEA. V dropped 2 bases and J dropped 0; count of bases not matched to a gene: 1. This CDR3 is built from 13 residues.

In its sample, this clonotype was seen many times. The rearrangement links TRBV7-2 to TRBJ2-4, with 7 bases identical to TRBD1. This CDR3 contains 12 residues. Losses at the gene ends were 5 bases for V and 8 bases for J; bases not matched to a gene: 3. The germline V gene has CDR1 SGHTA and CDR2 FQGNSA. The CDR3 here is CASSLDRDIQYF. In nucleotides, the CDR3 is TGTGCCAGCAGCCTCGACAGGGACATTCAGTACTTC.